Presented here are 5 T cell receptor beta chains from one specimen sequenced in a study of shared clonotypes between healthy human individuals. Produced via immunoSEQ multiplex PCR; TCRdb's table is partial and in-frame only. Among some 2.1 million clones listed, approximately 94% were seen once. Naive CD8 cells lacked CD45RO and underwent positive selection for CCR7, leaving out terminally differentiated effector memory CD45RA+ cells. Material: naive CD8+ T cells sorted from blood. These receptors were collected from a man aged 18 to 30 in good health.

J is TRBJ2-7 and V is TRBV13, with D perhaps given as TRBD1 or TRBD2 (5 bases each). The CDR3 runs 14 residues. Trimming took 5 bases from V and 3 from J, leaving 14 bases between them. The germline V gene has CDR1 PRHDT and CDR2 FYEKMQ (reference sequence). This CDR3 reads CASSRWDGNYEQYF. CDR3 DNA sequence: TGTGCCAGCAGCAGATGGGACGGAAACTACGAGCAGTACTTC. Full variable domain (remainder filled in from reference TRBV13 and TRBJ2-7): AAGVIQSPRHLIKEKRETATLKCYPIPRHDTVYWYQQGPGQDPQFLISFYEKMQSDKGSIPDRFSAQQFSDYHSELNMSSLELGDSALYFCASSRWDGNYEQYFGPGTRLTVT.

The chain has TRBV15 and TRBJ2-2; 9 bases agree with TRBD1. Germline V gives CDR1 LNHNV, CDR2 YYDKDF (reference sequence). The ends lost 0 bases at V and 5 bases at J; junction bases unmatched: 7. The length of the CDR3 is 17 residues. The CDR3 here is CATSREGQGVGTGELFF. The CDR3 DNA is TGTGCCACCAGCAGAGAGGGACAGGGAGTAGGAACCGGGGAGCTGTTTTTT.

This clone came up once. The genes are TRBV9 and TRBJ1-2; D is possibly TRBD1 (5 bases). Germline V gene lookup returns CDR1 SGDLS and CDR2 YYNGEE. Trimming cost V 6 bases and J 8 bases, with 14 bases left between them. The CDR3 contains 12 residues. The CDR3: CASNIGTAGYTF. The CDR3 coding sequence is TGTGCCAGCAACATCGGGACGGCAGGCTACACCTTC.

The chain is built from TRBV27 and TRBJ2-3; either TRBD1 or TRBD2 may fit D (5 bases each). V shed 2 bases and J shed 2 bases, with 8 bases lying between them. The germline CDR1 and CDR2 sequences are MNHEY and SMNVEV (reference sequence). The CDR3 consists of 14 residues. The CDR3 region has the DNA TGTGCCAGCAGTTTAACCGGGACCACAGATACGCAGTATTTT. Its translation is CASSLTGTTDTQYF.

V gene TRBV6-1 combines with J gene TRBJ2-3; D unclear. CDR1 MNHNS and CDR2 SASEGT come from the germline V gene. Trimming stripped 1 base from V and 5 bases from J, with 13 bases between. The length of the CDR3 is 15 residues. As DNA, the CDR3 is TGTGCCAGCAGTGAAGACTTCACATGGGGAGATACGCAGTATTTT. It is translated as CASSEDFTWGDTQYF.